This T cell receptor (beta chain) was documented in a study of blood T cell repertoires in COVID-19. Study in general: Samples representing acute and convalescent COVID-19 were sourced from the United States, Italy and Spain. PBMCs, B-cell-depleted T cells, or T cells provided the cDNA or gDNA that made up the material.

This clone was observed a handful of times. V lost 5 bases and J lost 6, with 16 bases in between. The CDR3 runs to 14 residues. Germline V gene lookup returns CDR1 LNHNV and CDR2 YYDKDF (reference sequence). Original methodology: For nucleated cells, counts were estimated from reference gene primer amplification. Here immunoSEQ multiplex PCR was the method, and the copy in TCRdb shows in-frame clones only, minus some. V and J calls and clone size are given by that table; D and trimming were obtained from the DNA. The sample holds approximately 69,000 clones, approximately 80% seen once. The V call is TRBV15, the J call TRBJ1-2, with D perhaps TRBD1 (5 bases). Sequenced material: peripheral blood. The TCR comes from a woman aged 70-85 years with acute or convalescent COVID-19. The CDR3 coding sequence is TGTGCCACCAGCGTTACAGGTTTTGGAGATGGCTACACCTTC. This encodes CATSVTGFGDGYTF.